This T cell receptor beta chain was documented in a study of cytomegalovirus exposure and HLA in healthy donors. Findings and limits, study-wide: Analyzed later, association rates of TCRs varied across HLA loci, with DRB1 most and HLA-C fewest. In most subjects, TCR beta sequences reportedly gave accurate predictions of HLA-A and HLA-B alleles.

13 Jbeta primers and 60 Vbeta primers were used for the PCR. Using immunoSEQ multiplex PCR, the repertoire was profiled, and TCRdb retains in-frame clones only, with some absent. The data hold a few hundred thousand clones, with over 65% observed a single time. The ends were cut back, 1 base at V and 4 bases at J, with 14 bases in the middle. CDR3 length equals 15 residues. Looked up from germline, CDR1 is SNHLY and CDR2 is FYNNEI. Comment on this clone: Its target is not known.

The chain is built from TRBV2 and TRBJ2-7; no reliable D call. This receptor was taken from a man aged 35 to 55 in good health and CMV-seronegative. The sequenced sample consisted of PBMCs. CDR3 protein: CASSEGNSQSYEQYF. CDR3 bases: TGTGCCAGCAGTGAAGGAAATAGCCAATCATACGAGCAGTACTTC.